This T cell receptor beta chain was captured by sequencing in a study of T-cell memory formation after mild COVID-19. V was clipped by 2 bases and J by 5 bases, with 13 bases between them. The CDR3 spans 14 residues. Germline V gene sequence: CDR1 KGHSH, CDR2 LQKENI. Using its own MiXCR run on the 5' RACE reads, TCRdb lists one record per CDR3 protein. The sample lists roughly 600,000 distinct CDR3 sequences, 15% to 20% occurring once. The rearrangement joins TRBV18 to TRBJ2-7; either TRBD1 or TRBD2 may fit D (6 bases each). The TCR sequence derives from an adult woman who had mild COVID-19 (a few samples of this study predate the infection). Cell type and time point are not known. Sequencing was performed on PBMCs or a T cell subset sorted from them (not recorded which). The CDR3, as DNA: TGTGCCAGCTCACCATGGGGGGCTGGGAACGAGCAGTACTTC. Translated: CASSPWGAGNEQYF.